This T cell receptor (beta chain) was documented in a study of blood T cell repertoires in COVID-19. Study-wide background: Acute and convalescent COVID-19 samples came from the United States, Italy and Spain. Sources were T cells, B-cell-depleted T cells, or PBMCs; the material itself was cDNA or gDNA.

CDR3 length: 16 amino acids. Germline values: CDR1 MNHEY, CDR2 SMNVEV (reference sequence). V lost 4 bases and J lost 5; bases outside the gene matches: 6. Per the authors' pipeline: Reference gene primers were amplified, and this amplification served to estimate nucleated cell counts. Sequenced by immunoSEQ multiplex PCR; TCRdb stores in-frame clones only, minus some. V and J calls plus clone size are reproduced from that table; the DNA served to infer D and trimming. In the table there are tens of thousands of clones, 75% to 90% of which are singletons. The source of this sequence is a man older than 75 with acute or convalescent COVID-19. Sequenced: peripheral blood. V gene TRBV27 combines with J gene TRBJ2-2; 11 positions agree with TRBD1. The CDR3 sequence is CASSSNGQGATGELFF. The CDR3 DNA sequence: TGTGCCAGCAGTTCTAACGGACAGGGGGCGACCGGGGAGCTGTTTTTT.